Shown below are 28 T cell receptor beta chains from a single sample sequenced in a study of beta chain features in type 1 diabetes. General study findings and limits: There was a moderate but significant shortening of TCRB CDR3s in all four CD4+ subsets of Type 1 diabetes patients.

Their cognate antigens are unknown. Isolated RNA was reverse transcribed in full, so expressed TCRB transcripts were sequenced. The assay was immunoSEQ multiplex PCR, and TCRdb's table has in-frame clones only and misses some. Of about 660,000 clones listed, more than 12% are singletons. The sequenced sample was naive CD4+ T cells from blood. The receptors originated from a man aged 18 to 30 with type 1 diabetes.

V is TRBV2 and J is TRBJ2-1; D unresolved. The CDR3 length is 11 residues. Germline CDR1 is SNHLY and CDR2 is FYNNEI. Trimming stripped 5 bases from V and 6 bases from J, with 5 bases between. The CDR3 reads CASSNLNEQFF. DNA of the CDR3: TGTGCCAGCAGTAACCTCAATGAGCAGTTCTTC.

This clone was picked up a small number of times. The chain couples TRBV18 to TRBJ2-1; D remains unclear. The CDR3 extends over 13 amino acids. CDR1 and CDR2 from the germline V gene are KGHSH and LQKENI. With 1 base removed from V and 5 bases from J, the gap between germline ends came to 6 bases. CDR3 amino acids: CASSPLGDNEQFF. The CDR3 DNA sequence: TGTGCCAGCTCACCACTAGGAGACAATGAGCAGTTCTTC.

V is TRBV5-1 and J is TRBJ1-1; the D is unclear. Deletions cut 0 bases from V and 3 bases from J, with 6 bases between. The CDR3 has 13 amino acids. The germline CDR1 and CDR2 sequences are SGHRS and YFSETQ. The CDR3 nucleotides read TGCGCCAGCAGCTTGGTTCTGGACACTGAAGCTTTCTTT. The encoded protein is CASSLVLDTEAFF.

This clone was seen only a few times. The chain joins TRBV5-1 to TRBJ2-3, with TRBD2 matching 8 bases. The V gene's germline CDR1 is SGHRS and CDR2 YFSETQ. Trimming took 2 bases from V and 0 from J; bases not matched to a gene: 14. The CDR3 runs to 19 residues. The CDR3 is CASSFSPSGYSTSTDTQYF. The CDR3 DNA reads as TGCGCCAGCAGCTTTTCTCCTAGCGGGTATTCAACTAGCACAGATACGCAGTATTTT.

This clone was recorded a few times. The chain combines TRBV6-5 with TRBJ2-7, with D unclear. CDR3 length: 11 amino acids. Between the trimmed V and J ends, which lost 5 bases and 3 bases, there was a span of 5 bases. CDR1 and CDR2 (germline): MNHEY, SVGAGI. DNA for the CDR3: TGTGCCAGCAGTGCCAGCTACGAGCAGTACTTC. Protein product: CASSASYEQYF.

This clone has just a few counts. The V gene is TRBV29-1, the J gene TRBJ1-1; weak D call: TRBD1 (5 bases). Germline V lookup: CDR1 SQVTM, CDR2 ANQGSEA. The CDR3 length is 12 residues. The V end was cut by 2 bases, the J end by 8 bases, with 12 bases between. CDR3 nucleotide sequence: TGCAGCGTTGAAAGCCAGGGTAGGGAAGCTTTCTTT. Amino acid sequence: CSVESQGREAFF. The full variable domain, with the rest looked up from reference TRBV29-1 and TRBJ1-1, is SAVISQKPSRDICQRGTSLTIQCQVDSQVTMMFWYRQQPGQSLTLIATANQGSEATYESGFVIDKFPISRPNLTFSTLTVSNMSPEDSSIYLCSVESQGREAFFGQGTRLTVV.

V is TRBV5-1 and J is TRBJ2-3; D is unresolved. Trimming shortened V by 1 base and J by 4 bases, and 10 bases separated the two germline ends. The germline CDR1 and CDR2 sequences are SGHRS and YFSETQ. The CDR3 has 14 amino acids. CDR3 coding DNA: TGCGCCAGCAGCTTGAGTCCCCTACCAGATACGCAGTATTTT. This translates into CASSLSPLPDTQYF.

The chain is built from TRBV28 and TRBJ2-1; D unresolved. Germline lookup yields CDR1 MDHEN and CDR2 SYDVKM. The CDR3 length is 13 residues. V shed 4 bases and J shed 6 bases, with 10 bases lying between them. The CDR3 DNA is TGTGCCAGCAGTTCCGACTTCTTCAATGAGCAGTTCTTC. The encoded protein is CASSSDFFNEQFF.

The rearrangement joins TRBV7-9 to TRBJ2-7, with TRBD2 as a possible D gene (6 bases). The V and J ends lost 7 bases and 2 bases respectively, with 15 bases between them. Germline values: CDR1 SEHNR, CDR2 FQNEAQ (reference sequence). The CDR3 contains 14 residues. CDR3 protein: CASIGDSRPYEQYF. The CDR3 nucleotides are TGTGCCAGCATCGGGGACTCCAGGCCCTACGAGCAGTACTTC.

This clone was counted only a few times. CDR3 nucleotide sequence: TGTGCCAGCAGTACAGGGTCCTACGAGCAGTACTTC. It encodes CASSTGSYEQYF. The chain uses TRBV6-6 and TRBJ2-7; D is possibly TRBD1 (6 bases). With 5 bases removed from V and 1 base from J, the gap between germline ends came to 6 bases. Germline CDR1 and CDR2: MNHNY and SVGAGI (reference sequence). The CDR3 runs to 12 residues.

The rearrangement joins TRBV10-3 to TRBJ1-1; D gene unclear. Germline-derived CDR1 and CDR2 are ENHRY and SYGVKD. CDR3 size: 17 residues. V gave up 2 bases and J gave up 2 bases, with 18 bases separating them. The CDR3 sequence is CAISETGTTSYNTEAFF. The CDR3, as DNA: TGTGCCATCAGTGAGACCGGCACCACAAGTTATAACACTGAAGCTTTCTTT.

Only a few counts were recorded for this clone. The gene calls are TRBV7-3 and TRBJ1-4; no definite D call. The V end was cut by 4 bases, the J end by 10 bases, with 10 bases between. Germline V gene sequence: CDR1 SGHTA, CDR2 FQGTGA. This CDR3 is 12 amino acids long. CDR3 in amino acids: CASSSGEAKLFF. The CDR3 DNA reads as TGTGCCAGCAGCTCCGGGGAGGCAAAACTGTTTTTT. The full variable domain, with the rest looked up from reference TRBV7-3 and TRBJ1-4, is GAGVSQTPSNKVTEKGKYVELRCDPISGHTALYWYRQSLGQGPEFLIYFQGTGAADDSGLPNDRFFAVRPEGSVSTLKIQRTERGDSAVYLCASSSGEAKLFFGSGTQLSVL.

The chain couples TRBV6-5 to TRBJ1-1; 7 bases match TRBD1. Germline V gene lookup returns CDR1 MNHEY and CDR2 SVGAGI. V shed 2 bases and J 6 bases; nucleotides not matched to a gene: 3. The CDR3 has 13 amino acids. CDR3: CASSYEGASEAFF. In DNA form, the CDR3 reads TGTGCCAGCAGTTACGAGGGGGCATCTGAAGCTTTCTTT.

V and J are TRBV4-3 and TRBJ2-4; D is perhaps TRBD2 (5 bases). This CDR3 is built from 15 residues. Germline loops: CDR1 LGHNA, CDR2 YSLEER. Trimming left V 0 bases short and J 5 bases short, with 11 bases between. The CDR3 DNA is TGCGCCAGCAGCCAAGATGAGGGCACGGAAAACATTCAGTACTTC. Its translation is CASSQDEGTENIQYF.

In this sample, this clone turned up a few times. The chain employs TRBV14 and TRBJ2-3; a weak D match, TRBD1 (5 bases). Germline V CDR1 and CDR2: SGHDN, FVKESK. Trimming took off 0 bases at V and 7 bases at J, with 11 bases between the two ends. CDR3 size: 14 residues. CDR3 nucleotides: TGTGCCAGCAGCCAAGAGCTCAGGGCGAATACGCAGTATTTT. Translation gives CASSQELRANTQYF. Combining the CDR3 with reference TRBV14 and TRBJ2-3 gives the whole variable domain EAGVTQFPSHSVIEKGQTVTLRCDPISGHDNLYWYRRVMGKEIKFLLHFVKESKQDESGMPNNRFLAERTGGTYSTLKVQPAELEDSGVYFCASSQELRANTQYFGPGTRLTVL.

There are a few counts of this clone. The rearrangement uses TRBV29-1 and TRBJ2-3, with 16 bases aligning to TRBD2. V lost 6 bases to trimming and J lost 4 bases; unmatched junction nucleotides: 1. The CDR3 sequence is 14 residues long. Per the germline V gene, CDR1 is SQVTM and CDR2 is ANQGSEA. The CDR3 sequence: CSVGLAGGADTQYF. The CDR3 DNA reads TGCAGCGTGGGACTAGCGGGGGGGGCAGATACGCAGTATTTT.

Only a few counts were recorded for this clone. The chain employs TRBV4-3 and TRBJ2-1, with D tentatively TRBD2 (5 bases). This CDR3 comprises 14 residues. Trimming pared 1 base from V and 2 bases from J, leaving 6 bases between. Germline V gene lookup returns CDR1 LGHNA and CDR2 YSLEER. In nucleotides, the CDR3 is TGCGCCAGCAGCCAAGCACTAGCCTACAATGAGCAGTTCTTC. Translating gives CASSQALAYNEQFF.

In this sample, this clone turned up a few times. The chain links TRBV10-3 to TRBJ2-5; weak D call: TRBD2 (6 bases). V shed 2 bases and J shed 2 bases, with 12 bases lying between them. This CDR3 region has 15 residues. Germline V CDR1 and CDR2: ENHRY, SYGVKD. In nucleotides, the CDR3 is TGTGCCATCAGTGAGACTTGGGGGGATCAAGAGACCCAGTACTTC. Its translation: CAISETWGDQETQYF.

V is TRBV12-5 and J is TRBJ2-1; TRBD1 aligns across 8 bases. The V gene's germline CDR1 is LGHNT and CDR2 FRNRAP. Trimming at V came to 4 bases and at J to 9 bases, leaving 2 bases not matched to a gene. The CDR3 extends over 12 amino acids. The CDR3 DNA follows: TGTGCTAGTGGTTCCAGGGGGCTTGAGCAGTTCTTC. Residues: CASGSRGLEQFF.

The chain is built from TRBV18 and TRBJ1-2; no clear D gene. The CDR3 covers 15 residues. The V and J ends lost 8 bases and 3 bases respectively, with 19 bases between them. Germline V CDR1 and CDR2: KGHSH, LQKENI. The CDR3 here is CASLPNLPGHYGYTF. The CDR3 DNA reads TGTGCCAGCCTACCAAACCTCCCAGGACACTATGGCTACACCTTC.

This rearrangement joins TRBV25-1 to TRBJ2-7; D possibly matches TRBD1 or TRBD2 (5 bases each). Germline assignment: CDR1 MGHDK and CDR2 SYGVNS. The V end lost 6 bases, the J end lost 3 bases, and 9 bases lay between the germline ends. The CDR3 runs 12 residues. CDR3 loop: CASRRGGYEQYF. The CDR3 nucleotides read TGTGCCAGCAGGAGGGGTGGCTACGAGCAGTACTTC.

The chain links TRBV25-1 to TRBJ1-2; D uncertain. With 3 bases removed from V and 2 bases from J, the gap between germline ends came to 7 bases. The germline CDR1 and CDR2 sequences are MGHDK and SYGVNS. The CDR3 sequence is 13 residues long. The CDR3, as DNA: TGTGCCAGCAGTGATGGGCGGAACTATGGCTACACCTTC. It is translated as CASSDGRNYGYTF.

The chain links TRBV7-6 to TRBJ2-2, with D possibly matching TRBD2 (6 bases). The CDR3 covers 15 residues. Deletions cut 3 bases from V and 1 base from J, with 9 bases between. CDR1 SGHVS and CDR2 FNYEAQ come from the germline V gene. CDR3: CASSLSGENTGELFF. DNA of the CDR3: TGTGCCAGCAGCTTGTCGGGGGAGAACACCGGGGAGCTGTTTTTT.

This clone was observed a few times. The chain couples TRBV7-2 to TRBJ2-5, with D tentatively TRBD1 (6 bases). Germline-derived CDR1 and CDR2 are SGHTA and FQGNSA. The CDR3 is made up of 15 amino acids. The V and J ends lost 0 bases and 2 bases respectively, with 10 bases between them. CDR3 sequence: CASSLAPQGQETQYF. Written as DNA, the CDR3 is TGTGCCAGCAGCTTAGCGCCACAGGGTCAAGAGACCCAGTACTTC.

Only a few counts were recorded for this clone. As DNA, the CDR3 is TGCGCCAGCAGTACATCCCCGAGGAGCGGCTACACCTTC. Amino acids: CASSTSPRSGYTF. The J gene is TRBJ1-2, the V gene TRBV10-1; D ambiguous. Trimming shortened V by 5 bases and J by 8 bases, and 15 bases separated the two germline ends. The CDR3 runs 13 residues. Germline V gene data show CDR1 as WNHNN and CDR2 as SYGVQD (reference sequence).

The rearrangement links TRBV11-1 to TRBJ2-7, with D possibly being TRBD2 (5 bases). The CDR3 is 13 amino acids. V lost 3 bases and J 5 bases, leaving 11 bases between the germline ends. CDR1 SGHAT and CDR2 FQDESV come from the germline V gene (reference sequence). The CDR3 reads CASSFTPGNEQYF. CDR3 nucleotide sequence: TGTGCCAGCAGCTTTACCCCCGGGAACGAGCAGTACTTC.

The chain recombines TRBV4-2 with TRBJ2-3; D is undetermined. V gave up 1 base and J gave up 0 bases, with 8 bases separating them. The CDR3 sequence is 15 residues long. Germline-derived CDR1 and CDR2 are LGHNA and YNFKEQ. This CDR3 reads CASSQGSFSTDTQYF. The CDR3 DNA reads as TGTGCCAGCAGCCAAGGGAGCTTCAGCACAGATACGCAGTATTTT.

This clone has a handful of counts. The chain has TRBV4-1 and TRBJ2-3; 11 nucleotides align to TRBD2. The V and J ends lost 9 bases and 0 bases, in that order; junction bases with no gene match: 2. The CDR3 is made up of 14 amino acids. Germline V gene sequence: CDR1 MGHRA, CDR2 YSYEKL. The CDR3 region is CASRLAGSTDTQYF. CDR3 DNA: TGCGCCAGTCGACTAGCGGGGAGCACAGATACGCAGTATTTT.